This T cell receptor beta chain was observed in a study of identifying expanded T cells in peripheral blood. This CDR3 is built from 12 residues. The germline V and J ends were trimmed by 2 bases and 5 bases, with 7 bases remaining between them. Generated by immunoSEQ multiplex PCR, the TCRdb table keeps only in-frame clones and is missing some. The table has under 70,000 clones, over 75% seen once. This clone was picked up a small number of times. The sample taken for sequencing was blood. V and J are TRBV23-1 and TRBJ2-7; the D is unclear. TRBV23-1 is an ORF; its function is uncertain. This sequence originates from a person aged 18-70 years in good health. The CDR3 here is CASSQSTHEQYF. CDR3 coding DNA: TGCGCCAGCAGTCAAAGTACCCACGAGCAGTACTTC.